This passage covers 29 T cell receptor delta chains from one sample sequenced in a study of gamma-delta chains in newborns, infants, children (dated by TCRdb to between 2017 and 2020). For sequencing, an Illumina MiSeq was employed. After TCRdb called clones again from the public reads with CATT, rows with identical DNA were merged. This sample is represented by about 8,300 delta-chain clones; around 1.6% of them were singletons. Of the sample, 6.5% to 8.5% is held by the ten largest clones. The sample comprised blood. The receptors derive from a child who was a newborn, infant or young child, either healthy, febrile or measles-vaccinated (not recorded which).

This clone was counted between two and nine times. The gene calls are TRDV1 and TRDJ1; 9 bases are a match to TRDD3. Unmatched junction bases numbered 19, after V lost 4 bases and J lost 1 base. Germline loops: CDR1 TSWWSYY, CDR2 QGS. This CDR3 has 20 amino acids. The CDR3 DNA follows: TGTGCTCTTGGGGGGATCCCTTCCTCCTTACTGGGGGACTTCACCGATAAACTCATCTTT. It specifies CALGGIPSSLLGDFTDKLIF.

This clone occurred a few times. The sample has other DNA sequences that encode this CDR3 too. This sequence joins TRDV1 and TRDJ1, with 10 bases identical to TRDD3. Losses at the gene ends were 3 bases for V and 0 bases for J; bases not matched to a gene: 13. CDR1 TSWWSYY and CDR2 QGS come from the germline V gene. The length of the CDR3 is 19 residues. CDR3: CALGELSQYWGIYTDKLIF. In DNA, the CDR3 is TGTGCTCTTGGGGAGCTTAGCCAGTACTGGGGGATTTACACCGATAAACTCATCTTT.

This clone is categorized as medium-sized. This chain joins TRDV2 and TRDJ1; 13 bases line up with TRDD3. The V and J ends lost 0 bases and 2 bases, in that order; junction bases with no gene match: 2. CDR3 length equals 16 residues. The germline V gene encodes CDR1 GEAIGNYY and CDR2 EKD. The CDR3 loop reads CACDTGLGDTTDKLIF. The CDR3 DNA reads TGTGCCTGTGACACCGGACTGGGGGATACGACCGATAAACTCATCTTT.

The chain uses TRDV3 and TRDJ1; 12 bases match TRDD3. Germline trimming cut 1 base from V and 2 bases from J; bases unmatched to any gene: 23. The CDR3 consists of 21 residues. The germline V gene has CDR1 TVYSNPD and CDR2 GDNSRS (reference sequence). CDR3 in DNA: TGTGCCTTTACCAGAGGGACACCTACTATCTGGGGGATACGCAATACCGATAAACTCATCTTT. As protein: CAFTRGTPTIWGIRNTDKLIF.

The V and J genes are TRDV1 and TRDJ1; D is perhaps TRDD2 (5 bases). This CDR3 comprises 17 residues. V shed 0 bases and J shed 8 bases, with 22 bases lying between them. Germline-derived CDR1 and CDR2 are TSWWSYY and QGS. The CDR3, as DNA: TGTGCTCTTGGGGAACTTGTCCCTACTAACCCTACTTCCAAACTCATCTTT. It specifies CALGELVPTNPTSKLIF.

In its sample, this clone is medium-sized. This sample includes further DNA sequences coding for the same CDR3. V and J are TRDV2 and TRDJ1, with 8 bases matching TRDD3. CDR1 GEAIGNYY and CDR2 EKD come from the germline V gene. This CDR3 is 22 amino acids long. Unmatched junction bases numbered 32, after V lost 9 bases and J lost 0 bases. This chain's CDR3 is CAGVVVPIAPTGGLPYTDKLIF. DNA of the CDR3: TGTGCCGGCGTAGTGGTCCCTATCGCTCCTACTGGGGGTCTACCGTACACCGATAAACTCATCTTT.

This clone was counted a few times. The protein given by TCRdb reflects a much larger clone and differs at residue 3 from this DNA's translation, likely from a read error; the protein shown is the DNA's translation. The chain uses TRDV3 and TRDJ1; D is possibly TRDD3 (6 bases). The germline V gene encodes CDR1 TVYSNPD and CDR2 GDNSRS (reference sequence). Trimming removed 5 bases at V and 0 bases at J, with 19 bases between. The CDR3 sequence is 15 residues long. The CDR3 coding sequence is TGTGCCCTCCGTTGGCGGGGGAAGTACACCGATAAACTCATCTTT. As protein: CALRWRGKYTDKLIF.

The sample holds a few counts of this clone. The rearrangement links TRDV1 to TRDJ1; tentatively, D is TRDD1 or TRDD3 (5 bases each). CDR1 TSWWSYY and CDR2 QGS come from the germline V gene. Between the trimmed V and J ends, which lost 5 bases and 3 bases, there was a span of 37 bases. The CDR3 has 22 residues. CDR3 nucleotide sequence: TGTGCTCTTGGGTCCATATCCCCCCAACGGTCAAAGGGGGCTAATAGCTCCGATAAACTCATCTTT. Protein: CALGSISPQRSKGANSSDKLIF.

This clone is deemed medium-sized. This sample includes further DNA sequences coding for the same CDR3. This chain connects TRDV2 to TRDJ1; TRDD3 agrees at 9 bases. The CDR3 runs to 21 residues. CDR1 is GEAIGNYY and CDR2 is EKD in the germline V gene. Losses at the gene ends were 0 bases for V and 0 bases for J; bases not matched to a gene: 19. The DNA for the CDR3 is TGTGCCTGTGACACCGTCGGGCGAGCGTACTGGGGGACCCTGCACACCGATAAACTCATCTTT. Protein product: CACDTVGRAYWGTLHTDKLIF.

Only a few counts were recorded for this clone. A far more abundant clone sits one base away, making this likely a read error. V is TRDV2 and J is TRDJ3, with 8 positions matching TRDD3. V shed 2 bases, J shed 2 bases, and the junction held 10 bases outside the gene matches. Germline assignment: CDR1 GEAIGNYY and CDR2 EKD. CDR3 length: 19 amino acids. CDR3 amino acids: CACDRVLGVSPWDTRQMFF. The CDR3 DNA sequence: TGTGCCTGTGACAGAGTACTGGGGGTCAGCCCCTGGGACACCCGACAGATGTTTTTC.

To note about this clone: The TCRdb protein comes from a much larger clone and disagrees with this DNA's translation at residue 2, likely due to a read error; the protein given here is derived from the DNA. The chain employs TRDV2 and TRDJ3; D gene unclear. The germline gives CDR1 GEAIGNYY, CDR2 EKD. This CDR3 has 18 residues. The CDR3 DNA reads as TGTTCCTGTGACACGGGCTTTTCCCGCTCCTGGGACACCCGACAGATGTTTTTC. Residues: CSCDTGFSRSWDTRQMFF.

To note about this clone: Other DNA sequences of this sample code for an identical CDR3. The CDR3 region is CACGHTGWGSSWDTRQMFF. The CDR3 DNA reads as TGTGCCTGCGGCCACACGGGATGGGGGAGCTCCTGGGACACCCGACAGATGTTTTTC. The rearrangement links TRDV2 to TRDJ3; 7 positions agree with TRDD3. The CDR3 has 19 amino acids. The germline gives CDR1 GEAIGNYY, CDR2 EKD. The J segment lost 0 bases and the V segment lost 7 bases, leaving 14 bases of the junction unmatched.

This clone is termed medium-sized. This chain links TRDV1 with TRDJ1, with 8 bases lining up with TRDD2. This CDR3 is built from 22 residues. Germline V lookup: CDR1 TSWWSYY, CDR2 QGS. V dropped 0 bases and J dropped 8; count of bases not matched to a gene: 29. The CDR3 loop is CALGELVMSAFLNPRGTLKLIF. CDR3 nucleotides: TGTGCTCTTGGGGAACTAGTTATGTCGGCCTTCCTAAACCCTAGGGGGACCCTAAAACTCATCTTT.

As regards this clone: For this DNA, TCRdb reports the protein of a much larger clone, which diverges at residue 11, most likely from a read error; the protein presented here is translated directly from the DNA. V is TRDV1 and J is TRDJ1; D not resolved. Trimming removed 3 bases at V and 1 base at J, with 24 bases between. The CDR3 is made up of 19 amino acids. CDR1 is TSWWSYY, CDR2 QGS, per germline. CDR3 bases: TGTGCTCTTGGGGAGTTTACAGTCCGCGGGGCACCCGGCACCGATAAACTCATCTTT. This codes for CALGEFTVRGAPGTDKLIF.

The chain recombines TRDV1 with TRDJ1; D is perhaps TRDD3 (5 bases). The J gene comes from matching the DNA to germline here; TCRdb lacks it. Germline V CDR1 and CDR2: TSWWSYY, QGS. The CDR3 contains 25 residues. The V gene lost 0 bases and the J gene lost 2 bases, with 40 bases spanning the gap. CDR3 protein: CALGELHGVTGERRELPRGTDKLIF. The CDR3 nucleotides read TGTGCTCTTGGGGAACTCCATGGGGTGACCGGGGAGCGGCGGGAACTCCCCCGGGGTACCGATAAACTCATCTTT.

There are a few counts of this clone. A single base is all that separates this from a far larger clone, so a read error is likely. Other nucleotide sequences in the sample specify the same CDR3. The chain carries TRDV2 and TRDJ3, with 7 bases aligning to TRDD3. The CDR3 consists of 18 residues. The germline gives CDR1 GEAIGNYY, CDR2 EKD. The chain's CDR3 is CACDTGGYGPWDTRQMFF. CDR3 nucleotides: TGTGCCTGCGACACCGGTGGATACGGGCCCTGGGACACCCGACAGATGTTTTTC.

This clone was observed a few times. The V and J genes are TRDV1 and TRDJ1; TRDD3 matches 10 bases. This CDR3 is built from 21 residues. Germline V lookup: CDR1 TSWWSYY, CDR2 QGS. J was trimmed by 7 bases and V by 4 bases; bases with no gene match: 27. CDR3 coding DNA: TGTGCTCTTGGGGGACCGTCTTCTTCCTACTTCGTACTGGGGGATCTTGGTAAACTCATCTTT. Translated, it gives CALGGPSSSYFVLGDLGKLIF.

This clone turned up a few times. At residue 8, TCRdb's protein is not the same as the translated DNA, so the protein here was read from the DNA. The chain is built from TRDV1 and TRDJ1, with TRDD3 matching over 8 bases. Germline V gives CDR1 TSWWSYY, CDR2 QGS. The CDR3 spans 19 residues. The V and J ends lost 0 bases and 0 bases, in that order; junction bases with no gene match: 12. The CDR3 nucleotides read TGTGCTCTTGGGGAACTGGGCATTGGGGGATTAGGATACACCGATAAACTCATCTTT. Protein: CALGELGIGGLGYTDKLIF.

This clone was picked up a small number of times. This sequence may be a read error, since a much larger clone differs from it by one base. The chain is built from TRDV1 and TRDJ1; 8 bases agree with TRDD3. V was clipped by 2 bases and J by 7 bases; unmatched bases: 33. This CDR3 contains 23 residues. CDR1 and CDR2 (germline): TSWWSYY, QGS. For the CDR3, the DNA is TGTGCTCTTGGGGAAAATATGGTGAGGTACCTAGGAGGGATACGAGGAGGGGCCGGTAAACTCATCTTT. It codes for CALGENMVRYLGGIRGGAGKLIF.

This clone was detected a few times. The CDR3 region has the DNA TGTGCTCTTGGGGGGTGGTTGGGGGGACCGTACACCGATAAACTCATCTTT. Its protein is CALGGWLGGPYTDKLIF. The J gene is given as TRDJ1, and the V gene is not called; the listed D gene, TRDD3, was not tested against the DNA. The CDR3 runs 17 residues.

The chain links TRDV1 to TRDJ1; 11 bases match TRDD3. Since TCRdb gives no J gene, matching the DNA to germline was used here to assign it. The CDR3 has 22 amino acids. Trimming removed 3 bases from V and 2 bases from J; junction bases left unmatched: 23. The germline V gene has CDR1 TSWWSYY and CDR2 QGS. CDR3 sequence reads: CALGEGGLPLVLGDIGTDKLIF. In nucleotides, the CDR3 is TGTGCTCTTGGGGAGGGGGGGCTTCCCCTCGTACTGGGGGATATTGGAACCGATAAACTCATCTTT.

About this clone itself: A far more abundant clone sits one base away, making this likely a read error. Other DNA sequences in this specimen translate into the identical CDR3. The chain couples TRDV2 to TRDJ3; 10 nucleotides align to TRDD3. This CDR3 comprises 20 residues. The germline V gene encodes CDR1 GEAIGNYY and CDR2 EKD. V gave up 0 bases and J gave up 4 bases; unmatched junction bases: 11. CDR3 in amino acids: CACDTVLLGDHVWDTRQMFF. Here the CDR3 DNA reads TGTGCCTGTGACACCGTCCTACTGGGGGATCACGTTTGGGACACCCGACAGATGTTTTTC.

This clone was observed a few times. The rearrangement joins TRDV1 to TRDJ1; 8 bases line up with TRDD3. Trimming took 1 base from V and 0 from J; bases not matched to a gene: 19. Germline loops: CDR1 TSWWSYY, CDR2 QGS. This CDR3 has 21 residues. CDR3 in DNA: TGTGCTCTTGGGGAACCCTACATTAGTTCGGTAGTACTGGGGGACACCGATAAACTCATCTTT. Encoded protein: CALGEPYISSVVLGDTDKLIF.

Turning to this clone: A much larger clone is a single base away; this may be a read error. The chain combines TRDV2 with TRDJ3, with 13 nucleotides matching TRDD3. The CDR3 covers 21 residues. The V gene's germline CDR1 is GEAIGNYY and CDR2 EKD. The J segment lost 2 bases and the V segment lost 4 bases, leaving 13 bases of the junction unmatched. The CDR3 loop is CACDSATGGYAVPWDTRQMFF. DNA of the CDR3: TGTGCCTGTGATTCGGCTACTGGGGGATACGCGGTACCCTGGGACACCCGACAGATGTTTTTC.

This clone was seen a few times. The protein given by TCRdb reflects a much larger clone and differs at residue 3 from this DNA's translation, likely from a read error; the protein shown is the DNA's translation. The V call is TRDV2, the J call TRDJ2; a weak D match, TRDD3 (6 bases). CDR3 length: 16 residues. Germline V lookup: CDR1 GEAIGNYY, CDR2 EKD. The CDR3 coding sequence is TGTGCCAGTGACACCGTGACTGGGAGAGGGACAGCACAACTCTTCTTT. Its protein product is CASDTVTGRGTAQLFF.

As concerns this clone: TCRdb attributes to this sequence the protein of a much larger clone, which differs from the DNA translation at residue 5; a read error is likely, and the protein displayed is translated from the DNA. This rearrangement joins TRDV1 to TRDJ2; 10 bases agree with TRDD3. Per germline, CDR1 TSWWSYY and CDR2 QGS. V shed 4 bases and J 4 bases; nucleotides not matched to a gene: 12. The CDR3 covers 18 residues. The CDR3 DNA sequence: TGTGCTCTTGGGGGGCTCCCTACTGGGGGATCCGCGACAGCACAACTCTTCTTT. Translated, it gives CALGGLPTGGSATAQLFF.

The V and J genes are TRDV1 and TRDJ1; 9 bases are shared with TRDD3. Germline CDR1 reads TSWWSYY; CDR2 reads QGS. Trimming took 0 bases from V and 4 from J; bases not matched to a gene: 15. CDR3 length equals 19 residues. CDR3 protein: CALGELRAWGMVFLDKLIF. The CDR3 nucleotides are TGTGCTCTTGGGGAACTCAGGGCCTGGGGGATGGTTTTCCTCGATAAACTCATCTTT.

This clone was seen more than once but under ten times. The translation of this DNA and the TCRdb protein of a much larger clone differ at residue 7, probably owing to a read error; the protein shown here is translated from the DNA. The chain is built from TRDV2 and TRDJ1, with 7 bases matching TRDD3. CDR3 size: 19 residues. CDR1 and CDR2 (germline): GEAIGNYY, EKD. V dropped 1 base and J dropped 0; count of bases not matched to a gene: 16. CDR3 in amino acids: CACDTKKSLGSEYTDKLIF. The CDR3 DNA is TGTGCCTGTGACACAAAGAAATCACTGGGGAGCGAGTACACCGATAAACTCATCTTT.

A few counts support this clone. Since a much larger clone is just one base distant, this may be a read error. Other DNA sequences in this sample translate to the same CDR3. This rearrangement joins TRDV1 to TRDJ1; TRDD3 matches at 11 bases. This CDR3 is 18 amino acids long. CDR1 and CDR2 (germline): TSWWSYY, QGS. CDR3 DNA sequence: TGTGCTCTTGGGGTCCCGGTACTGGGGGATATAGATCCCGATAAACTCATCTTC. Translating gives CALGVPVLGDIDPDKLIF.